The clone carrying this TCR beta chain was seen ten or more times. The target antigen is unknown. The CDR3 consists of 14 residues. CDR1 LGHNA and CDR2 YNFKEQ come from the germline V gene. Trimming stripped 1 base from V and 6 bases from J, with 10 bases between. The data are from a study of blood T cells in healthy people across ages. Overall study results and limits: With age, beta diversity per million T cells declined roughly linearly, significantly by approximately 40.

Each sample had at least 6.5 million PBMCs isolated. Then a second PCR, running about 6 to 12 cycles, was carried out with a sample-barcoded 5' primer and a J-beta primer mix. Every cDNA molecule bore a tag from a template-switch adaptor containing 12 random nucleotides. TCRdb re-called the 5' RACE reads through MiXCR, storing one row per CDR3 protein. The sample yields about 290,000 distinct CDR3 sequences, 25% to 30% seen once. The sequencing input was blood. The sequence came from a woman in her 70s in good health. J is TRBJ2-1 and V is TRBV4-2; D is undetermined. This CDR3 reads CASSQGSSINEQFF. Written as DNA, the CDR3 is TGTGCCAGCAGCCAAGGATCCTCAATCAATGAGCAGTTCTTC.